This TCR beta chain was recorded in a study of T cells in Graves' hyperthyroidism and ophthalmopathy. TCR beta CDR3 region amplification was performed from RNA transcripts. The study used the HTBI primer set for a first-round RT-PCR of the TCR CDR3. TCRdb processed the multiplex PCR reads anew with MiXCR; each CDR3 protein has one entry. The profile shows a few hundred thousand distinct CDR3 sequences, 20% to 30% of them singletons. Germline V gene sequence: CDR1 SGHRS, CDR2 YFSETQ. The ends were cut back, 1 base at V and 8 bases at J, with 13 bases in the middle. CDR3 length equals 15 residues. The chain joins TRBV5-1 to TRBJ1-6; tentative D call: TRBD1 (6 bases). The sequenced sample consisted of blood. The clonotype originates from a man over 45 with Graves' hyperthyroidism. As DNA, the CDR3 is TGCGCCAGCAGCTTGACAGGGAAGGAGGATTCACCCCTCCACTTT. It codes for CASSLTGKEDSPLHF.